This T cell receptor beta chain was sequenced for a study of shared clonotypes between healthy human individuals. The CDR3 is made up of 11 amino acids. Germline CDR1 SGHTA, CDR2 FQGNSA. Only a few counts were recorded for this clone. The method was immunoSEQ multiplex PCR; TCRdb's version includes in-frame clones alone and lacks a portion of them. The sample includes over 700,000 clones, roughly two thirds of them seen just once. The specimen sequenced was memory CD4+ T cells sorted from blood. Subset defined: CD45RA-negative fraction. The chain combines TRBV7-2 with TRBJ2-5; D gene ambiguous. The closer fit of TRBJ2-7 to the DNA end suggests the J call may be wrong. This receptor was obtained from a woman in her twenties or thirties in good health. The CDR3 sequence: CANNPSYEQYF. CDR3 nucleotides: TGTGCCAACAATCCCTCTTACGAGCAGTACTTC.